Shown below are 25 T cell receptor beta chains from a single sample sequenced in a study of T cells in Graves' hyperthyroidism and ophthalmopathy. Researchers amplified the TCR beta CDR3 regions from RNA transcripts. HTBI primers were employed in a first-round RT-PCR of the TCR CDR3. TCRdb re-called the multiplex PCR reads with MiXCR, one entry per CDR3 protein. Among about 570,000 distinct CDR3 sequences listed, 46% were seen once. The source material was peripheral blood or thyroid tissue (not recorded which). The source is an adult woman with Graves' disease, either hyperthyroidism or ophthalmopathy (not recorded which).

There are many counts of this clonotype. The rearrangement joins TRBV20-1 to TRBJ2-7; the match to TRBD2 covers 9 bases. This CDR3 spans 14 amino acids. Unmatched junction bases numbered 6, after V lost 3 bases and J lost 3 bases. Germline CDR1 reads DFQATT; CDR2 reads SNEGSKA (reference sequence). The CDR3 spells CSASPSGRNYEQYF. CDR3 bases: TGCAGTGCTAGTCCCAGCGGGAGGAACTACGAGCAGTACTTC.

DNA of the CDR3: TGCGCCAGCAGCTTTGCGGGAGGCGTCATCGCCGGGGAGCTGTTTTTT. As protein: CASSFAGGVIAGELFF. The J gene is TRBJ2-2, the V gene TRBV5-1; 8 nucleotides align to TRBD2. The CDR3 extends over 16 amino acids. Germline values: CDR1 SGHRS, CDR2 YFSETQ. J was trimmed by 6 bases and V by 2 bases; bases with no gene match: 9.

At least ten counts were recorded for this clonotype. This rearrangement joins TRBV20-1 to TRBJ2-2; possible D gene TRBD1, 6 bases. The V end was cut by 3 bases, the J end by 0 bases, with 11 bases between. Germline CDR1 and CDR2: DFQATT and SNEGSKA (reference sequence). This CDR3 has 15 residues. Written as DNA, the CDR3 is TGCAGTGCTAGGGGACAACTCACGAACACCGGGGAGCTGTTTTTT. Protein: CSARGQLTNTGELFF.

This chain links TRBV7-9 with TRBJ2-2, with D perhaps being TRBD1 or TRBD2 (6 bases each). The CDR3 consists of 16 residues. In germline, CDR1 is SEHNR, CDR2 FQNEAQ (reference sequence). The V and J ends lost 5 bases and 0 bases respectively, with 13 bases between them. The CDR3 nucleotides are TGTGCCAGCAGCCAAGTAAGGGGGGCGAACACCGGGGAGCTGTTTTTT. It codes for CASSQVRGANTGELFF. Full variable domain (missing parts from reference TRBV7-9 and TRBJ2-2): DTGVSQNPRHKITKRGQNVTFRCDPISEHNRLYWYRQTLGQGPEFLTYFQNEAQLEKSRLLSDRFSAERPKGSFSTLEIQRTEQGDSAMYLCASSQVRGANTGELFFGEGSRLTVL.

For the CDR3, the DNA is TGTGCCAGCAGACCCGGGACAGGGAGAACTAAAGCTTTCTTT. It codes for CASRPGTGRTKAFF. The rearrangement uses TRBV2 and TRBJ1-1; 9 positions match TRBD1. Germline V gene sequence: CDR1 SNHLY, CDR2 FYNNEI. V lost 6 bases to trimming and J lost 9 bases; unmatched junction nucleotides: 11. This CDR3 has 14 residues. The full variable domain, rest sourced from reference TRBV2 and TRBJ1-1, is EPEVTQTPSHQVTQMGQEVILRCVPISNHLYFYWYRQILGQKVEFLVSFYNNEISEKSEIFDDQFSVERPDGSNFTLKIRSTKLEDSAMYFCASRPGTGRTKAFFGQGTRLTVV.

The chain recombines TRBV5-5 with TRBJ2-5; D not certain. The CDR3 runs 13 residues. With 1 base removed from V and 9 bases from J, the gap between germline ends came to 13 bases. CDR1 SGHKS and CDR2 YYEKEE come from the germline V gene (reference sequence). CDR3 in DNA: TGTGCCAGCAGCTTGTCCAGCAATCAGCCCCAGTACTTC. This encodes CASSLSSNQPQYF. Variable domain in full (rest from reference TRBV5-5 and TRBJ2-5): DAGVTQSPTHLIKTRGQQVTLRCSPISGHKSVSWYQQVLGQGPQFIFQYYEKEERGRGNFPDRFSARQFPNYSSELNVNALLLGDSALYLCASSLSSNQPQYFGPGTRLLVL.

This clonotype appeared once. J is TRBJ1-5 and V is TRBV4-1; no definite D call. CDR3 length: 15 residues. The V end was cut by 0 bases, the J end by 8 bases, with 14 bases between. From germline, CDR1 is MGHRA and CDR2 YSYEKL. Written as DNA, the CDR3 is TGCGCCAGCAGCCAAGAGGGGAGGGCAACGGAGCCCCAGCATTTT. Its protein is CASSQEGRATEPQHF.

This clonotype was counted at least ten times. Here the CDR3 DNA reads TGTGCCAGCAGCTTTACAGGGGGAAACTACGAGCAGTACTTC. It encodes CASSFTGGNYEQYF. The rearrangement links TRBV7-3 to TRBJ2-7, with 8 bases fitting TRBD1. CDR3 length equals 14 residues. After removal of 3 bases from V and 3 bases from J, the junction contained 4 bases not matched to a gene. The V gene's germline CDR1 is SGHTA and CDR2 FQGTGA.

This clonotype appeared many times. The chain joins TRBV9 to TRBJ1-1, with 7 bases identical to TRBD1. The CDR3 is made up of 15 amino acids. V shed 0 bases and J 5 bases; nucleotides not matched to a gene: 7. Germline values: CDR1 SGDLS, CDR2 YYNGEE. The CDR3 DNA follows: TGTGCCAGCAGCGTAGTGGCACAGGGGAGTACTGAAGCTTTCTTT. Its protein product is CASSVVAQGSTEAFF.

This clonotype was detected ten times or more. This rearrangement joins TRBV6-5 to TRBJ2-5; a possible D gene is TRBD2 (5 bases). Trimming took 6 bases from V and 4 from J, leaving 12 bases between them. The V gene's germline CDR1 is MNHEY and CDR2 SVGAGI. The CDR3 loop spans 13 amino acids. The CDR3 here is CASRTLGLETQYF. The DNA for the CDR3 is TGTGCCAGCAGAACACTAGGTTTAGAGACCCAGTACTTC.

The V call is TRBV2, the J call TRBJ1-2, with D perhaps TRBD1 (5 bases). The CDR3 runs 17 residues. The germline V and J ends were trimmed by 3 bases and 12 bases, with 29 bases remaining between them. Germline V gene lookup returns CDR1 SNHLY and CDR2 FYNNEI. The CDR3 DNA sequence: TGTGCCAGCAGTGAGGATAGGGGCGGGCGGACACGGTCTGGAAACACCTTC. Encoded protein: CASSEDRGGRTRSGNTF.

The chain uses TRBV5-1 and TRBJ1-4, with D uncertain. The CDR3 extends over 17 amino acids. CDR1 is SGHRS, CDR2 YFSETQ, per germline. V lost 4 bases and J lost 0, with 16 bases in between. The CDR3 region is CASSDTGELATNEKLFF. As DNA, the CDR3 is TGCGCCAGCAGCGACACCGGGGAGCTTGCAACTAATGAAAAACTGTTTTTT.

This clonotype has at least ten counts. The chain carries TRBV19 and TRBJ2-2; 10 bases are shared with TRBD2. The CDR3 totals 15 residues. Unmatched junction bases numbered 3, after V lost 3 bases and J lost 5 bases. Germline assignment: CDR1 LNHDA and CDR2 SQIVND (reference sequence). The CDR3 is CASSILLAGTGELFF. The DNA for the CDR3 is TGTGCCAGTAGTATTTTACTAGCGGGAACCGGGGAGCTGTTTTTT.

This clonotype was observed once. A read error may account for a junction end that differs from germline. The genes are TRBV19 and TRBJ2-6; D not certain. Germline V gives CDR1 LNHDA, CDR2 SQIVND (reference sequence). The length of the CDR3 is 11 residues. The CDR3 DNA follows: TGTGCCAGTAGTATGGTGGGCACTGAAGCTTTC. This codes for CASSMVGTEAF.

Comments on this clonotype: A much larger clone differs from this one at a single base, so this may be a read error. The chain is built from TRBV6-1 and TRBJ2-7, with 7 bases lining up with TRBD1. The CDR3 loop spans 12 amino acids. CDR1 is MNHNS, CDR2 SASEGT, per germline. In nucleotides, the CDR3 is TGTGCCAGCTCGGACAGGACGGAAGAGCAGCACTTC. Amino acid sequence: CASSDRTEEQHF.

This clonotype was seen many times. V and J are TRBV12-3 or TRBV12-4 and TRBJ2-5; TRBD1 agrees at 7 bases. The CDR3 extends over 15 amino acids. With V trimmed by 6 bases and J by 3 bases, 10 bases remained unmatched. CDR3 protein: CASSPSRDRKETQYF. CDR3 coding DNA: TGTGCCAGCAGCCCCTCCCGGGACAGAAAAGAGACCCAGTACTTC.

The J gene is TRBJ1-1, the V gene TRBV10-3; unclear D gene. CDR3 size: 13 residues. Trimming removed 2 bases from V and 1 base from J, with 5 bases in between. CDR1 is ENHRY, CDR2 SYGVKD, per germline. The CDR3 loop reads CAISETANTEAFF. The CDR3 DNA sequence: TGTGCCATCAGTGAGACAGCGAACACTGAAGCTTTCTTT.

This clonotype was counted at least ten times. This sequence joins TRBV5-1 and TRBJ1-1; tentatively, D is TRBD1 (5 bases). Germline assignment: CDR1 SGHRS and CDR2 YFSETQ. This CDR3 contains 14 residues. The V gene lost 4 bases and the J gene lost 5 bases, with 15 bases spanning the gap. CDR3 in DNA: TGCGCCAGCAGCGATGGACGGTGGGGGACTGAAGCTTTCTTT. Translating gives CASSDGRWGTEAFF. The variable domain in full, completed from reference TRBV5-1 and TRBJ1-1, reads KAGVTQTPRYLIKTRGQQVTLSCSPISGHRSVSWYQQTPGQGLQFLFEYFSETQRNKGNFPGRFSGRQFSNSRSEMNVSTLELGDSALYLCASSDGRWGTEAFFGQGTRLTVV.

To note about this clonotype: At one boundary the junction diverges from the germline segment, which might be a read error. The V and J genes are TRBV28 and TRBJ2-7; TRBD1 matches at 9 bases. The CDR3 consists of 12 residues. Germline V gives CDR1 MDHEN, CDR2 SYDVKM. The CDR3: CASSSTGGEHYF. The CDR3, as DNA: TGTGCCAGCAGCAGTACAGGGGGCGAGCACTACTTC.

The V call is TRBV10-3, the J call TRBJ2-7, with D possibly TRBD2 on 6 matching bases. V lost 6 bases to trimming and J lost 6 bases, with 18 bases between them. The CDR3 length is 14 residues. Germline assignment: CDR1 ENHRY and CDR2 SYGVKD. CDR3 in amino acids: CAIRNGTGWGEQYF. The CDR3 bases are TGTGCCATCAGGAACGGGACTGGGTGGGGCGAGCAGTACTTC.

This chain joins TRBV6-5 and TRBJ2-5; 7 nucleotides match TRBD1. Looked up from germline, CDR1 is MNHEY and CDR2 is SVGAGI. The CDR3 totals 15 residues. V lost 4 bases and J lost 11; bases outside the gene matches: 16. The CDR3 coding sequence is TGTGCCAGCAGTTTATGGTTCCGACAGGGTGGGGTACAGTACTTC. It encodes CASSLWFRQGGVQYF.

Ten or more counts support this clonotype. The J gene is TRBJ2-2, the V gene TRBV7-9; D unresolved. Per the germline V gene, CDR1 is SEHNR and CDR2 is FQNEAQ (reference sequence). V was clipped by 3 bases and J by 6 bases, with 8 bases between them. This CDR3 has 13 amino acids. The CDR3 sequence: CASSFGMAGELFF. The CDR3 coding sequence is TGTGCCAGCAGCTTTGGGATGGCCGGGGAGCTGTTTTTT.

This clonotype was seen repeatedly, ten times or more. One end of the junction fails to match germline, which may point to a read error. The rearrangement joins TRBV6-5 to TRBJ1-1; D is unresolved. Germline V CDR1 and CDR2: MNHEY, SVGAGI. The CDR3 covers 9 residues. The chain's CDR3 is CASSLGNLF. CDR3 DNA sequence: TGTGCCAGCAGTCTAGGGAATCTCTTT.

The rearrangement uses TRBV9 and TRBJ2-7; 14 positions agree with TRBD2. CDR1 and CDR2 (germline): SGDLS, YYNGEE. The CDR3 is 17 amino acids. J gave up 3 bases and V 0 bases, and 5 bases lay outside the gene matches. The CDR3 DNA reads TGTGCCAGCAGCGTAGGCGGACTAGCGGGAGGCCTCTACGAGCAGTACTTC. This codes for CASSVGGLAGGLYEQYF.

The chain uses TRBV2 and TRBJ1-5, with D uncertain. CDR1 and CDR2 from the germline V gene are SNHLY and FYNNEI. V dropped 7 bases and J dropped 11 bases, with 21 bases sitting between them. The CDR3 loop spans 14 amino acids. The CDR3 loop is CASTGSGSGGTQHF. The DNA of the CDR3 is TGTGCCAGCACCGGTAGCGGGAGTGGTGGGACCCAGCATTTT.